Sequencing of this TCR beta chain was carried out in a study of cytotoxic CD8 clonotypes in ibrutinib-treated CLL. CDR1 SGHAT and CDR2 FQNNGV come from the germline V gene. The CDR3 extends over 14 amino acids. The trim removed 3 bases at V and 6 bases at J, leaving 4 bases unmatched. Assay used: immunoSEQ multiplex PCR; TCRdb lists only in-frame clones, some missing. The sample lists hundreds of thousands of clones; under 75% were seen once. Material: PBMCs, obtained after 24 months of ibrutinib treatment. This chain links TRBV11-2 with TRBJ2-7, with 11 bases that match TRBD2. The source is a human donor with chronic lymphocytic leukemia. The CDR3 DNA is TGTGCCAGCAGCTTCACTAGCGGGAGTAGCGAGCAGTACTTC. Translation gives CASSFTSGSSEQYF.